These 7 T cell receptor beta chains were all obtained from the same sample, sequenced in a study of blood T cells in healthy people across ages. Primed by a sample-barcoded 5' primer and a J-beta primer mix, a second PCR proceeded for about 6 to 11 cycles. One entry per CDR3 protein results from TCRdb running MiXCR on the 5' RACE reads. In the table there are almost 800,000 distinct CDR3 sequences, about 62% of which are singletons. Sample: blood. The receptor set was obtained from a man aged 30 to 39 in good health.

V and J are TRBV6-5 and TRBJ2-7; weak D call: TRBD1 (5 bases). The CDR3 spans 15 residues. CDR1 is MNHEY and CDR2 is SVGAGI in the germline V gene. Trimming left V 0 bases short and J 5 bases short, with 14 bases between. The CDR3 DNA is TGTGCCAGCAGTTACTCCAGGGTTCTCGGGCACGAGCAGTACTTC. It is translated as CASSYSRVLGHEQYF.

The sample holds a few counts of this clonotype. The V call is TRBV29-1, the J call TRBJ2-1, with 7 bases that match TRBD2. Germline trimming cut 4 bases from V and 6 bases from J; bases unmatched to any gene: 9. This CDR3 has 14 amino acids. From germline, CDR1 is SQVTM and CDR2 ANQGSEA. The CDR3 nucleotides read TGCAGCGTTGCGGGCCTAGCGGCAGTCAATGAGCAGTTCTTC. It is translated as CSVAGLAAVNEQFF.

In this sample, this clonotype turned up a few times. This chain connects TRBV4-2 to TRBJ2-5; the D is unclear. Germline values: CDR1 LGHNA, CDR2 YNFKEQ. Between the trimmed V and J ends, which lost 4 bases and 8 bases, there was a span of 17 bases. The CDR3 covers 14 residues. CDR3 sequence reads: CASSPRPGPGTQYF. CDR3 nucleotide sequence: TGTGCCAGCAGCCCCCGACCCGGGCCGGGTACCCAGTACTTC.

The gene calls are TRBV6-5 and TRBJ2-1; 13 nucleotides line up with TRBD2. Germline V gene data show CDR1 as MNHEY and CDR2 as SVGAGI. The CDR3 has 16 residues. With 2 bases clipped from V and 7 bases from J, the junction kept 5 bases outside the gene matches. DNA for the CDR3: TGTGCCAGCAGTTACCATGGGACTAGCGGGACGAATGAGCAGTTCTTC. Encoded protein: CASSYHGTSGTNEQFF.

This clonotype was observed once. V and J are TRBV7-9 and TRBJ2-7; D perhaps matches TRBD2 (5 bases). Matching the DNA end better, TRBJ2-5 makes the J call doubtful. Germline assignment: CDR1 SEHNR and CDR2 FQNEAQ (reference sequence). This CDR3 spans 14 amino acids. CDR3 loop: CASRTTGSSETQYF. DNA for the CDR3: TGTGCCAGCAGGACAACGGGGTCTTCGGAGACCCAGTACTTC.

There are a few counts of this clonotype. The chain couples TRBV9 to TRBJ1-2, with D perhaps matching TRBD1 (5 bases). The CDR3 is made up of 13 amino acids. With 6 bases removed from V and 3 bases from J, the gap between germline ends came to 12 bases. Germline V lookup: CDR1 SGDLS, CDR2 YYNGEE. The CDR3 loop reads CASTQGTDYGYTF. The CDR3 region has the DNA TGTGCCAGCACGCAGGGAACGGACTATGGCTACACCTTC.

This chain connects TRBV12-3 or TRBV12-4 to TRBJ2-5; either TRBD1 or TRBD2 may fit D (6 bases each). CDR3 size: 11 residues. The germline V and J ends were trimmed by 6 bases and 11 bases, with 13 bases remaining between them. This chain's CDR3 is CASRSRGEQYF. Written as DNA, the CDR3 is TGTGCCAGCAGGTCAAGGGGGGAGCAGTACTTC.